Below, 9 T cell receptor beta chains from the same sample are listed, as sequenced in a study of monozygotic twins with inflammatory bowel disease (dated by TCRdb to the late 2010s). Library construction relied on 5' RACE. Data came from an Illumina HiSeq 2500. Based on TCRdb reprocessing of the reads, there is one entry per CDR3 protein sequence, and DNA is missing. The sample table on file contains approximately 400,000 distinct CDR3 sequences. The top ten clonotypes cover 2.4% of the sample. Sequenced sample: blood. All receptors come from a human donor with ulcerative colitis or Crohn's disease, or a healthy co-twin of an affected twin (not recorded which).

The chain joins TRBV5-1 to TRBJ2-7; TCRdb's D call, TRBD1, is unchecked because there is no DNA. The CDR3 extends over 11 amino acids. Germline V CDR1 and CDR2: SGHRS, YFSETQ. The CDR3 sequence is CASQGAYEQYF.

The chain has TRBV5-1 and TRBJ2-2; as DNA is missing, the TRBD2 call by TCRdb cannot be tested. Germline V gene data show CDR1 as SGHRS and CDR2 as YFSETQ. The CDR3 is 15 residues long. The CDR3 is CASSEGYENTGELFF. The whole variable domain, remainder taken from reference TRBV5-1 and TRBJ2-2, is KAGVTQTPRYLIKTRGQQVTLSCSPISGHRSVSWYQQTPGQGLQFLFEYFSETQRNKGNFPGRFSGRQFSNSRSEMNVSTLELGDSALYLCASSEGYENTGELFFGEGSRLTVL.

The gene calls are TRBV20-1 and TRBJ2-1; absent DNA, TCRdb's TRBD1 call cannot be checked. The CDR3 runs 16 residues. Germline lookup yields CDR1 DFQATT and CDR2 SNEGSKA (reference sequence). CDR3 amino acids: CSAPFLGGSSYNEQFF.

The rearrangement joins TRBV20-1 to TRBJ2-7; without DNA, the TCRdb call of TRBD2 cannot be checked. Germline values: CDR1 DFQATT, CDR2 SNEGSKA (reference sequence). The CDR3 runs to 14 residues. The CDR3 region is CSASLSGWATEQYF.

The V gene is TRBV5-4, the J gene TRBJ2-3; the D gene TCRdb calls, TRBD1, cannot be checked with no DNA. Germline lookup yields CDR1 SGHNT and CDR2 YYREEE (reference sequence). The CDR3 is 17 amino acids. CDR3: CASSLKTGTGGTDTQYF.

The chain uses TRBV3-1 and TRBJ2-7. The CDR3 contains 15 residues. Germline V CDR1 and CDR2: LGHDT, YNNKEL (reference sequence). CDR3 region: CASSQVGGESYEQYF.

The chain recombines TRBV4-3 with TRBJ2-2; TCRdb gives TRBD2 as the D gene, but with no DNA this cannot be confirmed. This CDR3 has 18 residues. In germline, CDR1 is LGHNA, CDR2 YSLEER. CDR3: CASSPWTSGSDAPGELFF.

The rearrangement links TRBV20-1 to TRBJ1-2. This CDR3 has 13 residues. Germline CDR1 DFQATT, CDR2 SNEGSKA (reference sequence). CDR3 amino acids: CSYSGSLMGGYTF.

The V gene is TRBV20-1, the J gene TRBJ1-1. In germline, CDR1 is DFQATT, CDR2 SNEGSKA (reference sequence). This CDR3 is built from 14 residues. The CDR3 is CSARDPTMNTEAFF.